These 13 T cell receptor beta chains originate from one sample sequenced in a study of vaccination effects on CD4 cells after COVID-19. No antigen has been identified for these receptors. Profiled with immunoSEQ multiplex PCR; TCRdb holds only in-frame clones, not every one. The sample comprises under 45,000 clones, under 70% of which are singletons, and 26% rests with the top ten. Sequencing was preceded by expansion of antigen-specific CD4+ T cells with viral peptide pools in the ViraFEST assay. CD4+ T cell isolation took place after 10 days of culture. In the vaccine recipients, nucleocapsid antibodies were negative and there was no prior SARS-CoV-2 infection. The source material was CD4+ T cells from PBMCs cultured with HCoV-OC43 spike peptides, sampled before COVID-19 vaccination. Subset meaning: HCoV-OC43 spike overlapping peptide pool stimulation. The receptor set was obtained from a human donor who received a COVID-19 vaccine.

By frequency in the sample, this clone is medium-sized (0.01 to 0.1%). This chain joins TRBV18 and TRBJ1-2; 8 bases line up with TRBD1. The CDR3 spans 13 residues. The V gene end was trimmed by 3 bases and the J gene end by 3 bases; junction bases not matched to a gene: 0. In germline, CDR1 is KGHSH, CDR2 LQKENI. The CDR3 protein is CASSPGQDYGYTF. The CDR3 bases are TGTGCCAGCTCACCGGGACAGGACTATGGCTACACCTTC.

This chain joins TRBV7-9 and TRBJ1-5; D gene ambiguous. Germline V lookup: CDR1 SEHNR, CDR2 FQNEAQ (reference sequence). Trimming left V 1 base short and J 7 bases short, with 5 bases between. This CDR3 contains 12 residues. This CDR3 reads CASSLGQQPQHF. The DNA for the CDR3 is TGTGCCAGCAGCTTAGGCCAACAGCCCCAGCATTTT.

This clone appeared a few times. The V call is TRBV20-1, the J call TRBJ2-7, with 8 bases matching TRBD2. The CDR3 contains 13 residues. V was clipped by 3 bases and J by 5 bases; unmatched bases: 6. Germline values: CDR1 DFQATT, CDR2 SNEGSKA (reference sequence). In nucleotides, the CDR3 is TGCAGTGCTAGTCCGGGAGGGCGGGACGAGCAGTACTTC. Residues: CSASPGGRDEQYF.

This clone was counted between two and nine times. The chain joins TRBV30 to TRBJ2-7; 8 nucleotides match TRBD1. Losses at the gene ends were 5 bases for V and 4 bases for J; bases not matched to a gene: 4. The CDR3 loop spans 12 amino acids. Germline CDR1 and CDR2: GTSNPN and SVGIG (reference sequence). CDR3 coding DNA: TGTGCCTGGGACAGGGGCGGGTACGAGCAGTACTTC. Protein sequence: CAWDRGGYEQYF.

This clone was found once. Other DNA sequences within the sample encode an identical CDR3. The genes are TRBV3-1 (or the pseudogene TRBV3-2) and TRBJ2-7; D is perhaps TRBD1 (5 bases). Trimming removed 1 base at V and 4 bases at J, with 11 bases between. Germline CDR1 and CDR2: LGHDT and YNNKEL (reference sequence). The CDR3 contains 14 residues. For the CDR3, the DNA is TGTGCCAGCAGCCAAGGTTCCAGGGCGTACGAGCAGTACTTC. This encodes CASSQGSRAYEQYF.

V and J are TRBV5-1 and TRBJ1-1; maybe TRBD1 (5 bases). Germline V lookup: CDR1 SGHRS, CDR2 YFSETQ. The CDR3 totals 15 residues. Trimming shortened V by 0 bases and J by 0 bases, and 9 bases separated the two germline ends. The CDR3 sequence: CASSLGEGLNTEAFF. The DNA of the CDR3 is TGCGCCAGCAGCTTGGGGGAGGGGTTGAACACTGAAGCTTTCTTT. The full variable domain, completed using reference TRBV5-1 and TRBJ1-1, is KAGVTQTPRYLIKTRGQQVTLSCSPISGHRSVSWYQQTPGQGLQFLFEYFSETQRNKGNFPGRFSGRQFSNSRSEMNVSTLELGDSALYLCASSLGEGLNTEAFFGQGTRLTVV.

The rearrangement uses TRBV11-3 and TRBJ2-3; D uncertain. The V and J ends lost 1 base and 3 bases respectively, with 14 bases between them. The CDR3 is 16 amino acids. The germline gives CDR1 SGHNT, CDR2 YENEEA. DNA for the CDR3: TGTGCCAGCAGCTTAGCGGCGAGTGGCGGTACAGATACGCAGTATTTT. Translated, it gives CASSLAASGGTDTQYF.

J is TRBJ2-3 and V is TRBV5-1, with TRBD1 as a possible D gene (6 bases). The CDR3 length is 15 residues. Between the trimmed V and J ends, which lost 0 bases and 3 bases, there was a span of 11 bases. Per the germline V gene, CDR1 is SGHRS and CDR2 is YFSETQ. The CDR3 sequence is CASSLDGQSTDTQYF. The CDR3 region has the DNA TGCGCCAGCAGCTTGGACGGACAGTCTACAGATACGCAGTATTTT.

The CDR3 reads CSVDMDEQFF. In DNA, the CDR3 is TGCAGCGTTGATATGGATGAGCAGTTCTTC. V gene TRBV29-1 combines with J gene TRBJ2-1; no reliable D call. V lost 3 bases and J 8 bases, leaving 5 bases between the germline ends. The CDR3 is 10 amino acids. Per germline, CDR1 SQVTM and CDR2 ANQGSEA.

J is TRBJ1-2 and V is TRBV6-5, with 7 bases lining up with TRBD1. The CDR3 spans 16 residues. The ends lost 4 bases at V and 0 bases at J; junction bases unmatched: 8. Germline CDR1 reads MNHEY; CDR2 reads SVGAGI. The CDR3 sequence is CASSSTGARANYGYTF. The CDR3 DNA follows: TGTGCCAGCAGTTCTACAGGGGCGCGGGCTAACTATGGCTACACCTTC.

The V and J genes are TRBV28 and TRBJ1-4, with 10 bases lining up with TRBD1. J gave up 8 bases and V 6 bases, and 6 bases lay outside the gene matches. Per the germline V gene, CDR1 is MDHEN and CDR2 is SYDVKM. This CDR3 region has 14 residues. The chain's CDR3 is CASSPGTGVEKLFF. The CDR3, as DNA: TGTGCCAGCAGCCCAGGGACAGGGGTAGAAAAACTGTTTTTT.

This clone occurred a few times. CDR3 in DNA: TGTGCCAGCAGTCTCCAGGGGGGCAATCAGCCCCAGCATTTT. It specifies CASSLQGGNQPQHF. The chain joins TRBV6-6 to TRBJ1-5, with TRBD1 identical over 7 bases. Germline V CDR1 and CDR2: MNHNY, SVGAGI (reference sequence). The CDR3 totals 14 residues. With V trimmed by 5 bases and J by 2 bases, 3 bases remained unmatched.

CDR3 bases: TGTGCCAGCAGTTACTCTAATTCACCCCTCCACTTT. Translated, it gives CASSYSNSPLHF. The chain is built from TRBV6-2 or TRBV6-3 and TRBJ1-6; unclear D gene. The CDR3 has 12 amino acids. CDR1 MNHEY and CDR2 SVGEGT come from the germline V gene. The V end lost 0 bases, the J end lost 6 bases, and 0 bases lay between the germline ends.